This T cell receptor beta chain comes out of a study of shared clonotypes between healthy human individuals. With respect to this clone: The antigen remains unidentified.

Germline values: CDR1 SGHTS, CDR2 YDEGEE. This CDR3 region has 13 residues. Trimming took off 2 bases at V and 2 bases at J, with 7 bases between the two ends. Points from the study as a whole: Several donors shared roughly 5% of their naive CD4 clonotypes.

The protocol was immunoSEQ multiplex PCR, while the TCRdb copy is restricted to in-frame clones and leaves out a portion. The sample records 2.3 million or so clones, 85% to 95% being singletons. The genes are TRBV5-8 and TRBJ1-2, with a tentative D call TRBD1 (5 bases). Sequenced material: naive CD4+ T cells from PBMCs. Subset noted: CD45RA+ positively selected. This sequence originates from a man aged 18 to 30 in good health. Some clones in this sample may be carry-over from other donors' samples. Written as DNA, the CDR3 is TGTGCCAGCAGCTTCAGGGAGAACTATGGCTACACCTTC. This sequence encodes CASSFRENYGYTF.